The rows below give T cell receptor beta chains drawn from one sample of a study of graft-versus-host responses after intestinal transplantation. No antigen is known for these receptors. The repertoire was sequenced with immunoSEQ multiplex PCR; TCRdb's copy has only in-frame clones and lacks some. Here the sample spans some 90,000 clones, around 90% being singletons. Sequencing was performed on unstimulated CD8+ T cells sorted from spleen or lymph node cells, taken before transplant. These receptors all stem from a human donor who was the organ donor for an intestinal transplant. Both conserved end residues are part of each CDR3.

TRBJ2-1 TRBV9 CASSVRASGAGGVESYNEQFF
TRBJ2-7 TRBV4-2 CASSQEGDSSYEQYF
TRBJ2-7 TRBV18 CASSPDSYEQYF
TRBJ1-5 TRBV30 CAWSVAENQPQHF
TRBJ2-5 TRBV29-1 CSVDGGRETQYF
TRBJ2-1 TRBV19 CASSKTGMTLNEQFF
TRBJ1-2 TRBV4-1 CASSQDRGYYGYTF
TRBJ2-2 TRBV7-8 CASSPGSLVRTGELFF
TRBJ1-2 TRBV6-6 CASSSTGVLNYGYTF
TRBJ2-3 TRBV7-9 CASSGQASGQTSTDTQYF